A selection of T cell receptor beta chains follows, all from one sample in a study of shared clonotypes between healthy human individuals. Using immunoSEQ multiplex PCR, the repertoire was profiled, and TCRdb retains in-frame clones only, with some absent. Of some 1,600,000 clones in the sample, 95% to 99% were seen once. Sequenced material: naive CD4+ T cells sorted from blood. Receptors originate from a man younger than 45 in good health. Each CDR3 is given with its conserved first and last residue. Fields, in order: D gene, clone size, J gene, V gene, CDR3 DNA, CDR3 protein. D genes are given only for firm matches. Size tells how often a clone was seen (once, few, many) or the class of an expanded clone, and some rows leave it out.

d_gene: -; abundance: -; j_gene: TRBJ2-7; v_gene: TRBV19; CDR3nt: TGTGCCAGTAGTGTAGAGCGGGAGCAGTACTTC; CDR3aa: CASSVEREQYF
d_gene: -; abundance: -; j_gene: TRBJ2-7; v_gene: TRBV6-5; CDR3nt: TGTGCCAGCAGAAAACAGGGTATCTCCTACGAGCAGTACTTC; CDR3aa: CASRKQGISYEQYF
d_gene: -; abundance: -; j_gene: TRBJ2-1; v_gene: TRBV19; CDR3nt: TGTGCCAGTAGCCCCCAGAGCTCCTACAATGAGCAGTTCTTC; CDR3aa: CASSPQSSYNEQFF
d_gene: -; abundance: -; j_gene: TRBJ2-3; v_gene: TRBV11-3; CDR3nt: TGTGCCAGCAGCCTATCGAGGAGTTGGGCAGATACGCAGTATTTT; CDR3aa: CASSLSRSWADTQYF
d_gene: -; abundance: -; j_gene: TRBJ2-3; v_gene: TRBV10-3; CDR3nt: TGTGCCGTCAGGGACTTACAGGGTACAGATACGCAGTATTTT; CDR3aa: CAVRDLQGTDTQYF
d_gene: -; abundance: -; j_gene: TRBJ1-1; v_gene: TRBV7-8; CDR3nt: TGTGCCAGCAGCACAACTCCAGGGAGATGGAACACTGAAGCTTTCTTT; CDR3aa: CASSTTPGRWNTEAFF
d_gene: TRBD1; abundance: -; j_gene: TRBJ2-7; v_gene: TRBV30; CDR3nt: TGTGCCTGGAGGGGACAGGGGAATCCCTACGAGCAGTACTTC; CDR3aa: CAWRGQGNPYEQYF
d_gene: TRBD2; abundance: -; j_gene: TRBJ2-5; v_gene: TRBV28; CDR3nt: TGTGCCAGCAGTCCCTGGGCGGGAGGGGGGTCGGAGACCCAGTACTTC; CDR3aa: CASSPWAGGGSETQYF
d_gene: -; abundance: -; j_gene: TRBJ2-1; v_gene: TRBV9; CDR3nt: TGTGCCAGCACCTTAGGGCTAGACATTAGGAATGAGCAGTTCTTC; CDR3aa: CASTLGLDIRNEQFF
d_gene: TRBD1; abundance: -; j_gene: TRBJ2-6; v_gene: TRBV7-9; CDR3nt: TGTGCCAGCAGCTCCCGACAGGGTAGGATATCTGGGGCCAACGTCCTGACTTTC; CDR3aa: CASSSRQGRISGANVLTF
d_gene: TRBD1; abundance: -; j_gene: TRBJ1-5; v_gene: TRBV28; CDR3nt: TGTGCCAGCAGTTTATACAGGGGGCGCGGTTCCCAGCATTTT; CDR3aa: CASSLYRGRGSQHF
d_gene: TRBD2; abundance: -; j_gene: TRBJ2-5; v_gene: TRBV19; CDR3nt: TGTGCCGGCATCCTGGCGGGAGAAAGAAGAGAGACCCAGTACTTC; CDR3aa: CAGILAGERRETQYF
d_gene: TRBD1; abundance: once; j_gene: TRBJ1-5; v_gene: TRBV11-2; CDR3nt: TGTGCCAGCAGCTCCTCCAGGGGGAAAGGCAATCAGCCCCAGCATTTT; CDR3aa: CASSSSRGKGNQPQHF
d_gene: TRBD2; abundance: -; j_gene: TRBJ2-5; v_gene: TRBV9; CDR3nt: TGTGCCAGCAGCGTAGCGGGTAGCGGGGAGACCCAGTACTTC; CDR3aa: CASSVAGSGETQYF
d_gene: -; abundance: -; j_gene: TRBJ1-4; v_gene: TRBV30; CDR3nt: TGTGCCTGGAGTCTCTGGACATTATCGGATGAAAAACTGTTTTTT; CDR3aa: CAWSLWTLSDEKLFF
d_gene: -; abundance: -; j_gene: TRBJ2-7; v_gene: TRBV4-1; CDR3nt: TGCGCCAGCAGCCAAGAGACCAGAAGCTCCTACGAGCAGTACTTC; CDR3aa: CASSQETRSSYEQYF
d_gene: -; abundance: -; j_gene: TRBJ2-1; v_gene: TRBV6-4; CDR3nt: TGTGCCAGCAGTGACGCCCCGGGACGAGAGCAGTTCTTC; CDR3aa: CASSDAPGREQFF
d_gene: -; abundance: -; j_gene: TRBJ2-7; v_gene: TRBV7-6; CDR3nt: TGTGCCAGCAGCTTAGGCCCAGGGCCCGGCTACGAGCAGTACTTC; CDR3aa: CASSLGPGPGYEQYF
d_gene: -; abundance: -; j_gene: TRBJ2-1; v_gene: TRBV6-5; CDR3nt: TGTGCCAGCAGGGGCGACAGTAGTGAGCAGTTCTTC; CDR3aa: CASRGDSSEQFF
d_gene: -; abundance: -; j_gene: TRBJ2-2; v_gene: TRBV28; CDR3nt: TGTGCCAGCAGCGCGGTGGGAGCTTATACCGGGGAGCTGTTTTTT; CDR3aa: CASSAVGAYTGELFF
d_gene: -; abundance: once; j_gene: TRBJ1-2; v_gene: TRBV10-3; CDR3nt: TGTGCCATCAGTGAGTCACCGCTCTCTAACTATGGCTACACCTTC; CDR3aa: CAISESPLSNYGYTF
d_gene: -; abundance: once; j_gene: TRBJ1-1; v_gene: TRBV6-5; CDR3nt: TGTGCCAGCAGTTACTCAAGGTTGAACACTGAAGCTTTCTTT; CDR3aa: CASSYSRLNTEAFF
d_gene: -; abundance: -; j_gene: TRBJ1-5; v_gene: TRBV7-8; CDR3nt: TGTGCCAGCAGCCCCCTGACAGGCAATCAGCCCCAGCATTTT; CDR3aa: CASSPLTGNQPQHF
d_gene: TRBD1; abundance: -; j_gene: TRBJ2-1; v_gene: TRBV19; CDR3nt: TGTGCCAGTAACCCCGGGGGGACAGGGAATATCTATGAGCAGTTCTTC; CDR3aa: CASNPGGTGNIYEQFF
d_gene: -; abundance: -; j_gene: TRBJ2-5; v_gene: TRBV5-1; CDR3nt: TGCGCCAGCAGCTTGGCCGGATTCCAAGAGACCCAGTACTTC; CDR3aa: CASSLAGFQETQYF
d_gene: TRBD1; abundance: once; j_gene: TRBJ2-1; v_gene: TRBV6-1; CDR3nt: TGTGCCAGCAGTGAGGGGACAGATCGCGAGCAGTTCTTC; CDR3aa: CASSEGTDREQFF
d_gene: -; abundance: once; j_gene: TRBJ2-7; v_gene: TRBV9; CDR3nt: TGTGCCAGCAGCGTAGAGGTGGGCTTCTACGAGCAGTACTTC; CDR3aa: CASSVEVGFYEQYF
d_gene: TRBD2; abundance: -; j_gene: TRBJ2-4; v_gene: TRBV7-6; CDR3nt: TGTGCCAGCAGCCCCCTAGCGGGGGGGGGAGACATTCAGTACTTC; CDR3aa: CASSPLAGGGDIQYF
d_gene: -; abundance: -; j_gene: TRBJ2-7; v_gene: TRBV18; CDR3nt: TGTGCCAGCTCACCCCGGTGGGGCGGTACCTACGAGCAGTACTTC; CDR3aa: CASSPRWGGTYEQYF
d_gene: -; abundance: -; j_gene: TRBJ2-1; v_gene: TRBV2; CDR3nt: TGTGCCAGCAGTCAGGACAGCTACAATGAGCAGTTCTTC; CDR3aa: CASSQDSYNEQFF
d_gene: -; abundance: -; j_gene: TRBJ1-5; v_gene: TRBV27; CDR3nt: TGTGCCAGCAGTTTACGGGAGGGGATCCAGCCCCAGCATTTT; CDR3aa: CASSLREGIQPQHF
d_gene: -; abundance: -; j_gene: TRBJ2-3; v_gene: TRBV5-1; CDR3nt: TGCGCCAGCAGCTTTATCCCCACTGGCACAGATACGCAGTATTTT; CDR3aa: CASSFIPTGTDTQYF
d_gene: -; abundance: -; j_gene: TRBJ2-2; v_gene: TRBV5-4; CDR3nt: TGTGCCAGCAGTTCTGCTGGGTACACCGGGGAGCTGTTTTTT; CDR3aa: CASSSAGYTGELFF
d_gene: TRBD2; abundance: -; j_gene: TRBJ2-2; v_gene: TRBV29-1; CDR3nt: TGCAGCGCCTCCGGGACTAGCGGGATCGGTTGGTATTCCGCCGGGGAGCTGTTTTTT; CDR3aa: CSASGTSGIGWYSAGELFF
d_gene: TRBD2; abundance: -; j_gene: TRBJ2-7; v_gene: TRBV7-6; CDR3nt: TGTGCCAGCAGCTTAGTGCAGGCTAGCGGGTCACTCTACGAGCAGTACTTC; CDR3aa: CASSLVQASGSLYEQYF
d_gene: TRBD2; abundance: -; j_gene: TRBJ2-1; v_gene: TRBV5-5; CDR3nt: TGTGCCAGCAGCTTTCAAGGAACTAGCGGGAGATACAATGAGCAGTTCTTC; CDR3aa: CASSFQGTSGRYNEQFF
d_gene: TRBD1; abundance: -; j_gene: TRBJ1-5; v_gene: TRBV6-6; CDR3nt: TGTGCCACCCACGGACAGGTCAATCAGCCCCAGCATTTT; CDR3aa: CATHGQVNQPQHF
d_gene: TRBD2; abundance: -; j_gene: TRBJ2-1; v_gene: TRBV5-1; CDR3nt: TGCGCCAGCAGCTTGGGGACTAGCGGGAGCGATGAGCAGTTCTTC; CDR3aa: CASSLGTSGSDEQFF
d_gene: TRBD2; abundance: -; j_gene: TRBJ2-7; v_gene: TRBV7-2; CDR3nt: TGTGCCAGCAGCAGGACATTGGGACTAGCGAATTCCTACGAGCAGTACTTC; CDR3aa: CASSRTLGLANSYEQYF
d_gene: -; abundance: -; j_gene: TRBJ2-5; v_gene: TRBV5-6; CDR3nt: TGTGCCAGCAGCCCGCCGACAGGTATCCAAGAGACCCAGTACTTC; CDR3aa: CASSPPTGIQETQYF
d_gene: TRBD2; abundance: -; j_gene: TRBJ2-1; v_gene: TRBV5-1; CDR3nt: TGCGCCAGCAGCCCGACCGGGACTAGCGCGAATAGGTTAAGTACAGATGCCAATGAGCAGTTCTTC; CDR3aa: CASSPTGTSANRLSTDANEQFF